A single sample is the source of the 23 T cell receptor beta chains below, sequenced in a study of blood T cells in healthy people across ages. For the second PCR, which ran for roughly 6 to 12 cycles, a sample-barcoded 5' primer and a J-beta primer mix were used. TCRdb reanalysed the 5' RACE reads using MiXCR and keeps one entry per CDR3 protein. The table records approximately 960,000 distinct CDR3 sequences, about 27% of them present only once. This sample also appeared in a second study, on T cells of mothers and their children.

Sequences were obtained from blood. The receptors originated from a woman in her 40s in good health.

Here the CDR3 reads CATSVSLAGGGQFF. CDR3 coding DNA: TGTGCCACCAGTGTAAGCCTAGCTGGCGGTGGGCAGTTCTTC. The gene calls are TRBV24-1 and TRBJ2-1; a weak D match, TRBD2 (5 bases). CDR1 and CDR2 from the germline V gene are KGHDR and SFDVKD. This CDR3 comprises 14 residues. V was cut by 5 bases and J by 12 bases, with 19 bases left in between.

There are a few counts of this clonotype. The rearrangement links TRBV21-1 to TRBJ2-6. TRBV21-1 counts as a pseudogene. The CDR3 is made up of 13 amino acids. CDR3 amino acids: CARTGSGANVLTF. In DNA, the CDR3 is TGTGCCAGGACCGGCTCTGGGGCCAACGTCCTGACTTTC.

For this clonotype: A read error is possible here, since a much larger clone lies one base away. This chain joins TRBV6-4 and TRBJ2-1; D may be TRBD2 (5 bases). This CDR3 comprises 13 residues. Trimming cost V 6 bases and J 6 bases, with 12 bases left between them. CDR1 and CDR2 (germline): MRHNA, SNTAGT. Here the CDR3 reads CASRDLRGNEQFF. The CDR3 DNA follows: TGTGCCAGCAGGGACCTCCGGGGCAATGAGCAGTTCTTC.

The V call is TRBV7-2, the J call TRBJ2-2, with 8 bases that match TRBD2. With V trimmed by 6 bases and J by 0 bases, 3 bases remained unmatched. The CDR3 is made up of 15 amino acids. In germline, CDR1 is SGHTA, CDR2 FQGNSA. CDR3 region: CASSPGLANTGELFF. As DNA, the CDR3 is TGTGCCAGCAGTCCGGGACTAGCGAACACCGGGGAGCTGTTTTTT.

In its sample, this clonotype was seen a few times. The rearrangement joins TRBV7-9 to TRBJ2-7, with a possible D match to TRBD1 (6 bases). Germline V CDR1 and CDR2: SEHNR, FQNEAQ (reference sequence). Trimming removed 5 bases from V and 4 bases from J, with 9 bases in between. The CDR3 is 12 residues long. CDR3 nucleotide sequence: TGTGCCAGCAGCAATGGACAGTACGAGCAGTACTTC. Protein sequence: CASSNGQYEQYF.

This chain joins TRBV7-9 and TRBJ1-2, with D possibly being TRBD1 (6 bases). The V end was cut by 5 bases, the J end by 10 bases, with 17 bases between. The germline gives CDR1 SEHNR, CDR2 FQNEAQ (reference sequence). The CDR3 totals 13 residues. Here the CDR3 DNA reads TGTGCCAGCAGCCCTCGACAGGACATTCCCTACACCTTC. Translation: CASSPRQDIPYTF.

This clonotype was found many times. The CDR3 nucleotides are TGTGCCAGCAGTGACAACACTGAAGCTTTCTTT. It specifies CASSDNTEAFF. V is TRBV25-1 and J is TRBJ1-1; D unresolved. Trimming removed 3 bases at V and 2 bases at J, with 1 base between. The CDR3 contains 11 residues. Germline loops: CDR1 MGHDK, CDR2 SYGVNS.

This clonotype was recorded many times. The V and J genes are TRBV9 and TRBJ2-3; tentative D call: TRBD2 (6 bases). V lost 3 bases to trimming and J lost 3 bases, with 11 bases between them. Germline loops: CDR1 SGDLS, CDR2 YYNGEE. CDR3 length equals 14 residues. The CDR3 sequence: CASSGGLPTDTQYF. The DNA of the CDR3 is TGTGCCAGCAGCGGGGGACTCCCAACAGATACGCAGTATTTT.

As concerns this clonotype: At one end the junction does not follow the germline gene, possibly because of a read error. The V call is TRBV6-2 or TRBV6-3, the J call TRBJ2-5, with 7 bases identical to TRBD2. CDR3 length: 13 amino acids. Germline V gives CDR1 MNHEY, CDR2 SVGEGT. CDR3 nucleotide sequence: TGTGCCGGCAGTTGCGGACTAGGGGAGACCCAGTACTTC. Encoded protein: CAGSCGLGETQYF.

The chain couples TRBV2 to TRBJ2-5, with D perhaps TRBD1 (6 bases). Germline CDR1 SNHLY, CDR2 FYNNEI. V shed 3 bases and J shed 0 bases, with 17 bases lying between them. The CDR3 totals 17 residues. CDR3 sequence: CASSDQGQTPYQETQYF. The CDR3 DNA is TGTGCCAGCAGTGATCAAGGACAGACCCCGTACCAAGAGACCCAGTACTTC.

This clonotype has a handful of counts. The germline gene is not matched at one end of the junction; a read error may be the cause. The rearrangement links TRBV5-1 to TRBJ2-7; TRBD1 might be the D (5 bases). The CDR3 is 16 amino acids. Per the germline V gene, CDR1 is SGHRS and CDR2 is YFSETQ. CDR3 DNA: TGCGCCAGCGGCTTGGTAGCAGGGTATTCACCTACCGAGCAGTACTTC. Translation gives CASGLVAGYSPTEQYF.

This clonotype was observed a handful of times. V and J are TRBV5-1 and TRBJ1-2; D ambiguous. The CDR3 covers 11 residues. Per the germline V gene, CDR1 is SGHRS and CDR2 is YFSETQ. Trimming left V 7 bases short and J 6 bases short, with 10 bases between. CDR3 sequence: CASSGTHGYTF. The CDR3 coding sequence is TGCGCCAGCTCGGGTACCCATGGCTACACCTTC.

This clonotype occurred a few times. The J gene is TRBJ2-7, the V gene TRBV6-1; 9 bases match TRBD1. CDR1 and CDR2 from the germline V gene are MNHNS and SASEGT. The CDR3 totals 12 residues. The DNA for the CDR3 is TGTGCAGCCGACAGGGGGAACTACGAGCAGTACTTC. Translation gives CAADRGNYEQYF.

This clonotype has a handful of counts. The junction differs from germline at one of its ends, possibly a read error. The chain is built from TRBV7-2 and TRBJ2-7; the D gene is possibly TRBD2 (6 bases). The CDR3 runs 16 residues. Germline V gene data show CDR1 as SGHTA and CDR2 as FQGNSA. DNA for the CDR3: TGTGCCAGCAGCCGACTGGGACTCACGATGACCTACGGGCAGTACTTC. This sequence encodes CASSRLGLTMTYGQYF. Full variable domain (rest looked up from reference TRBV7-2 and TRBJ2-7): GAGVSQSPSNKVTEKGKDVELRCDPISGHTALYWYRQSLGQGLEFLIYFQGNSAPDKSGLPSDRFSAERTGGSVSTLTIQRTQQEDSAVYLCASSRLGLTMTYGQYFGPGTRLTVT.

This clonotype was seen more than once but under ten times. The chain uses TRBV29-1 and TRBJ1-1; possibly TRBD1 for D (6 bases). The germline V gene encodes CDR1 SQVTM and CDR2 ANQGSEA. The CDR3 contains 14 residues. Trimming shortened V by 6 bases and J by 5 bases, and 19 bases separated the two germline ends. This CDR3 reads CSVQGGEGWTEAFF. CDR3 bases: TGCAGCGTCCAAGGGGGGGAAGGCTGGACTGAAGCTTTCTTT.

Comments on this clonotype: Germline and junction disagree at one end, which may indicate a read error. This CDR3 reads CASSLATSYNEHFF. The CDR3 DNA sequence: TGTGCCAGCAGTCTAGCGACCTCCTACAATGAGCATTTCTTC. This sequence joins TRBV28 and TRBJ2-1, with TRBD2 as a possible D gene (6 bases). Germline lookup yields CDR1 MDHEN and CDR2 SYDVKM. The CDR3 is made up of 14 amino acids.

The V and J genes are TRBV20-1 and TRBJ1-2; TRBD1 agrees at 7 bases. Unmatched junction bases numbered 16, after V lost 0 bases and J lost 9 bases. The CDR3 totals 16 residues. The V gene's germline CDR1 is DFQATT and CDR2 SNEGSKA (reference sequence). CDR3 sequence (DNA): TGCAGTGCTAGAGATTCTAGGCTCAGACAGGGCGGTAGCTACACCTTC. This translates into CSARDSRLRQGGSYTF.

The gene calls are TRBV5-1 and TRBJ2-7, with D unresolved. V was shortened by 0 bases and J by 2 bases, with 9 bases between the two germline ends. The CDR3 is 14 residues long. Germline V gene sequence: CDR1 SGHRS, CDR2 YFSETQ. In DNA, the CDR3 is TGCGCCAGCAGCTTGGAGGGATTTACCTACGAGCAGTACTTC. Its protein is CASSLEGFTYEQYF.

CDR3 sequence reads: CASSVQLAGHQYF. DNA for the CDR3: TGTGCCAGCAGCGTTCAGTTAGCGGGTCATCAGTATTTT. This chain joins TRBV14 and TRBJ2-3; the match to TRBD2 covers 7 bases. There are 13 residues in the CDR3. V was clipped by 5 bases and J by 12 bases; unmatched bases: 11. Germline values: CDR1 SGHDN, CDR2 FVKESK.

This clonotype was detected ten times or more. The chain couples TRBV3-1 to TRBJ2-1, with 12 bases matching TRBD1. This CDR3 is built from 14 residues. Germline assignment: CDR1 LGHDT and CDR2 YNNKEL (reference sequence). The J segment lost 9 bases and the V segment lost 4 bases, leaving 4 bases of the junction unmatched. DNA of the CDR3: TGTGCCAGCAGCCCGGGACAGGGGGCAGGTGAGCAGTTCTTC. It encodes CASSPGQGAGEQFF.

This clonotype was picked up many times. The chain recombines TRBV5-1 with TRBJ2-3; 10 positions agree with TRBD2. After removal of 4 bases from V and 6 bases from J, the junction contained 8 bases not matched to a gene. The CDR3 is 15 residues long. Germline CDR1 and CDR2: SGHRS and YFSETQ. CDR3: CASSLELAGRDTQYF. The CDR3 DNA follows: TGCGCCAGCAGCCTGGAACTAGCGGGGCGCGATACGCAGTATTTT.

V usage is TRBV4-1 and J usage is TRBJ2-1; a possible D gene is TRBD1 (5 bases). The germline CDR1 and CDR2 sequences are MGHRA and YSYEKL. The CDR3 sequence is 16 residues long. The V end was cut by 0 bases, the J end by 8 bases, with 17 bases between. Written as DNA, the CDR3 is TGCGCCAGCAGCCAAGACAGGGTTGGGAAGTTCGATGAGCAGTTCTTC. Residues: CASSQDRVGKFDEQFF.

This clonotype was seen more than once but under ten times. Written as DNA, the CDR3 is TGCAGCGTTGAATGGGGAGGGACAGGACTTACCGGGGAGCTGTTTTTT. Protein product: CSVEWGGTGLTGELFF. The chain combines TRBV29-1 with TRBJ2-2; tentative D call: TRBD1 (8 bases). Germline assignment: CDR1 SQVTM and CDR2 ANQGSEA. V dropped 2 bases and J dropped 5 bases, with 18 bases sitting between them. This CDR3 is built from 16 residues.